A selection of T cell receptor beta chains follows, all from one sample in a study of shared clonotypes between healthy human individuals. Libraries were prepared by immunoSEQ multiplex PCR; TCRdb keeps only in-frame clonotypes and omits some of them. Of about 2.2 million clones listed, about 94% were seen once; the top ten hold around 1.8%. Sequenced sample: naive CD8+ T cells from PBMCs. All receptors derive from a man aged 18 to 30 in good health. Some clones in this sample may be carry-over from other donors' samples. The CDR3 runs from the conserved cysteine through the conserved F or W. The D gene is left open where the match is weak. Rows may omit the clone size; those that give it use once, few, many or a size class.

clone_size d_call j_call v_call cdr3_nt cdr3_aa
. TRBD2 TRBJ2-1 TRBV29-1 TGCAGCGTCCCTAGCGGGGCTGAGCAGTTCTTC CSVPSGAEQFF
. TRBD1 TRBJ2-7 TRBV7-9 TGTGCCAGCAGCTTAGCGGCAGGGGGCTCCTACGAGCAGTACTTC CASSLAAGGSYEQYF
. . TRBJ2-5 TRBV19 TGTGCCAGTAGTATTGGGGGCGCGTGGCAAGAGACCCAGTACTTC CASSIGGAWQETQYF
. . TRBJ2-3 TRBV5-5 TGTGCCAGCTTAATCTCCAACCAGGCCCGGCGGGGCACAGATACGCAGTATTTT CASLISNQARRGTDTQYF
. . TRBJ2-5 TRBV29-1 TGCAGCGTGCAGAACAGGGGGGGGTTCGGGACCCAGTACTTC CSVQNRGGFGTQYF
. . TRBJ1-5 TRBV7-8 TGTGCCAGCTCCGGACACGGCAATCAGCCCCAGCATTTT CASSGHGNQPQHF
. . TRBJ2-7 TRBV27 TGTGCCAGCAGACCCGCAGGTATATACGAGCAGTACTTC CASRPAGIYEQYF
. . TRBJ2-2 TRBV5-4 TGTGCCAGCAGCTTTTGGGATAATCTGGGTGGGGAGCTGTTTTTT CASSFWDNLGGELFF
. TRBD1 TRBJ1-2 TRBV7-9 TGTGCCAGCAGCTTGGGACAGGGGAACTTCTATGGCTACACCTTC CASSLGQGNFYGYTF
. . TRBJ1-1 TRBV27 TGTGCCAGCAGTAGTCCTATTGAAGCTTTCTTT CASSSPIEAFF
. TRBD2 TRBJ2-7 TRBV11-2 TGTGCCAGCAGCTTAGGCCTAGCGGGATATCCACCCTACGAGCAGTACTTC CASSLGLAGYPPYEQYF
. TRBD1 TRBJ2-1 TRBV7-9 TGTGCCAGCAGCTTCCGCTTGGGGCAGGGGGTCGACAATGAGCAGTTCTTC CASSFRLGQGVDNEQFF
. TRBD1 TRBJ2-7 TRBV9 TGTGCCAGCAGCCCGAGGACAGGGACCTACGAGCAGTACTTC CASSPRTGTYEQYF
. TRBD1 TRBJ1-1 TRBV5-1 TGCGCCAGCAGCCAGACAGGGGTCGCGAACACTGAAGCTTTCTTT CASSQTGVANTEAFF
. . TRBJ2-2 TRBV27 TGTGCCAGCAGTTTCGGTTTAGCCGGGGAGCTGTTTTTT CASSFGLAGELFF
. TRBD2 TRBJ2-2 TRBV5-4 TGTGCCAGCAGCCTCCCGACTAGCGGGAGGGCCAACACCGGGGAGCTGTTTTTT CASSLPTSGRANTGELFF
. TRBD1 TRBJ2-1 TRBV9 TGTGCCAGCAGCCCCTCGGACAGGGTCAATGAGCAGTTCTTC CASSPSDRVNEQFF
. . TRBJ2-1 TRBV7-9 TGTGCCAGCAGCTTGGATGGACGAGCGTTGGATGAGCAGTTCTTC CASSLDGRALDEQFF
. . TRBJ2-4 TRBV27 TGTGCCAGCAGTTTAGAGGCTGGGACGGCCAAAAACATTCAGTACTTC CASSLEAGTAKNIQYF
. . TRBJ2-2 TRBV6-6 TGTGCCAGCAGGGACCTTGGGACCGGGGAGCTGTTTTTT CASRDLGTGELFF
. TRBD1 TRBJ2-1 TRBV7-6 TGTGCCAGCAGCTTAGGACAGGGTTGGGCCAATGAGCAGTTCTTC CASSLGQGWANEQFF
. . TRBJ1-1 TRBV5-1 TGCGCCAGCAGCCTGGGCCCCAGGGGGAACACTGAAGCTTTCTTT CASSLGPRGNTEAFF
. TRBD2 TRBJ2-1 TRBV29-1 TGCAGCGTTGAATCCGGGAGGGCCCGCGGGTCGGGTGAGCAGTTCTTC CSVESGRARGSGEQFF
once . TRBJ2-1 TRBV29-1 TGCAGCGCTAACCCCTACAATGAGCAGTTCTTC CSANPYNEQFF
. . TRBJ1-6 TRBV28 TGTGCCAGCAGTTTTCGTCAGGGCAATTCACCCCTCCACTTT CASSFRQGNSPLHF
once . TRBJ2-5 TRBV28 TGTGCCAGCCCACTGGGCTCCCAGTACTTC CASPLGSQYF
once . TRBJ2-2 TRBV28 TGTGCCAGCAAACCCAAGAGGCCGCTGAACACCGGGGAGCTGTTTTTT CASKPKRPLNTGELFF
. . TRBJ1-5 TRBV2 TGTGCCAGCAGTGAACGCCTGTGGCAGGCGATGAATCAGCCCCAGCATTTT CASSERLWQAMNQPQHF
. TRBD1 TRBJ2-1 TRBV7-3 TGTGCCAGCAGCCCGCGGACAGGGGCGGGAGAGCAGTTCTTC CASSPRTGAGEQFF